This section outlines one T cell receptor beta chain sequence together with its context. Germline CDR1 reads MNHNY; CDR2 reads SVGAGI (reference sequence). The CDR3 is 15 amino acids. V was shortened by 4 bases and J by 1 base, with 13 bases between the two germline ends. The table came from immunoSEQ multiplex PCR; TCRdb's copy has only in-frame clones and leaves some out. Of over 1.4 million clones in the sample, roughly 95% are singletons; the top ten hold more than 0.9%. The record originates from a study of shared clonotypes between healthy human individuals. The V and J genes are TRBV6-6 and TRBJ1-1; no definite D call. Sequencing was done on a sample of naive CD4+ T cells sorted from blood. The subset here: CD45RA+ positively selected. The source is a man aged 25-45 years in good health. The CDR3 DNA is TGTGCCAGCAGTTCCAGATCAGGTCAGAACACTGAAGCTTTCTTT. Its translation: CASSSRSGQNTEAFF.